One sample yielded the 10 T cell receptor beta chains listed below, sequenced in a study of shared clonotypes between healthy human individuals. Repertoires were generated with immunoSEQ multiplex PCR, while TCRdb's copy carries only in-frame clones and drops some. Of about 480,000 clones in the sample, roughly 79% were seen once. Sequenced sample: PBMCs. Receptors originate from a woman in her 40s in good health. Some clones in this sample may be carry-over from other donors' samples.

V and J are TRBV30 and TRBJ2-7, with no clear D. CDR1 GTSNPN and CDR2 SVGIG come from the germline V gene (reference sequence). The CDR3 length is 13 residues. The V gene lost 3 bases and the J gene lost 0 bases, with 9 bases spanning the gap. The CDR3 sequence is CAWRSGRSYEQYF. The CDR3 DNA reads TGTGCCTGGAGATCCGGACGCTCCTACGAGCAGTACTTC.

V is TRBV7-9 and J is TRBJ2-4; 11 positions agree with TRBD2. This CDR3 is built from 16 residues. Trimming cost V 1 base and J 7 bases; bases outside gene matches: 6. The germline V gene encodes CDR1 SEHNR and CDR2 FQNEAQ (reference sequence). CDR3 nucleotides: TGTGCCAGCAGCTTAGAGGTGGCTAGCGGGAGGAACATTCAGTACTTC. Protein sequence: CASSLEVASGRNIQYF.

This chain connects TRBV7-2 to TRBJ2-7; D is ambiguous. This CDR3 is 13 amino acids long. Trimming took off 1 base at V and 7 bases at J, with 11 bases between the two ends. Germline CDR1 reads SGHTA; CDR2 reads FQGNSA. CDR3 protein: CASSLVSSQEQYF. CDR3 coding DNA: TGTGCCAGCAGCTTAGTTTCGTCCCAAGAGCAGTACTTC.

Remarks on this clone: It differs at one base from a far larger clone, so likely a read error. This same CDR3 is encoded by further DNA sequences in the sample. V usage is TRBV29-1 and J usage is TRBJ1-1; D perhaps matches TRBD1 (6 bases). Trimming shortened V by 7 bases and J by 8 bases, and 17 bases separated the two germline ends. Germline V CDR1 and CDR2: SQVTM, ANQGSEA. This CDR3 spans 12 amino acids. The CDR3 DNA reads TGCAGCGCTTACTTCAGGGGTACAGAAGCTTTCTTT. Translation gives CSAYFRGTEAFF.

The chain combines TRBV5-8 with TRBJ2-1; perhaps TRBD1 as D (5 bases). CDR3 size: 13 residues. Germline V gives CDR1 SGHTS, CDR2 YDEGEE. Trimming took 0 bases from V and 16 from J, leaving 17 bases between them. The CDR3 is CASSLGHGAIAFF. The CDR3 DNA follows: TGTGCCAGCAGCTTGGGTCATGGGGCGATCGCCTTCTTC.

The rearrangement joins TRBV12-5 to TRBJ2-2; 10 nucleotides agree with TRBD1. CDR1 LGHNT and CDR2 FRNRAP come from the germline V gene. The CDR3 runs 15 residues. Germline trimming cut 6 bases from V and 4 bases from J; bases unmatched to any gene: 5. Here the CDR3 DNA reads TGTGCTAGTGGCCCGGGACAGGGGACCACCGGGGAGCTGTTTTTT. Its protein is CASGPGQGTTGELFF.

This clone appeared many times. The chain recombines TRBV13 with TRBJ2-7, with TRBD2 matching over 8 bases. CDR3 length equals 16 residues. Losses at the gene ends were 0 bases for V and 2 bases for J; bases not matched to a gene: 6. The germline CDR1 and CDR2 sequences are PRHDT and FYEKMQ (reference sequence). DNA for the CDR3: TGTGCCAGCAGCTTAGGAGCGAGCGGGGGAACCTACGAGCAGTACTTC. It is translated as CASSLGASGGTYEQYF.

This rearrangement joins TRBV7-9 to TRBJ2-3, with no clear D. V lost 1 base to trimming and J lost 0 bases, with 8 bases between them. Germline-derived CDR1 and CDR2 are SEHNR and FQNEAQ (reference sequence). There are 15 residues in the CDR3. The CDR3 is CASSLEGLSTDTQYF. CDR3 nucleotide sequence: TGTGCCAGCAGCTTAGAGGGTCTTAGCACAGATACGCAGTATTTT.

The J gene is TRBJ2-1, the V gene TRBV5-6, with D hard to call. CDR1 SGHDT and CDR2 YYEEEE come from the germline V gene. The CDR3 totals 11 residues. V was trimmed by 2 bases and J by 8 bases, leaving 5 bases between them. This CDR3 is CASSLGYEQFF. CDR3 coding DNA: TGTGCCAGCAGCTTAGGATATGAGCAGTTCTTC.

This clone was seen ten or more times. The CDR3 DNA sequence: TGTGCCAGCACCGGAAATAGCAATCAGCCCCAGCATTTT. Amino acids: CASTGNSNQPQHF. This sequence joins TRBV27 and TRBJ1-5; D remains ambiguous. Trimming removed 7 bases from V and 0 bases from J, with 7 bases in between. The CDR3 consists of 13 residues. The germline CDR1 and CDR2 sequences are MNHEY and SMNVEV (reference sequence).